The 6 T cell receptor beta chains given below trace back to one sample, sequenced in a study of blood T cell repertoires in COVID-19. Sequencing used immunoSEQ multiplex PCR; TCRdb keeps in-frame clones, though not all of them. The top ten clones hold approximately 0.96% of a sample with 300,000 to 400,000 clones, approximately 90% of them seen once. The source material was PBMCs or T cells enriched from blood (not recorded which). The receptors shown here come from a woman aged 25-40 years with acute COVID-19.

The rearrangement joins TRBV14 to TRBJ1-5, with D possibly being TRBD1 (5 bases). Trimming stripped 3 bases from V and 5 bases from J, with 8 bases between. Germline V gene sequence: CDR1 SGHDN, CDR2 FVKESK. There are 13 residues in the CDR3. CDR3 protein: CASSQAGHQPQHF. The CDR3 DNA follows: TGTGCCAGCAGCCAGGCAGGGCATCAGCCCCAGCATTTT.

This chain joins TRBV5-1 and TRBJ1-1, with D unclear. The CDR3 contains 14 residues. Trimming cost V 1 base and J 1 base, with 8 bases left between them. Per germline, CDR1 SGHRS and CDR2 YFSETQ. For the CDR3, the DNA is TGCGCCAGCAGCTTGTTTGGAGGGAACACTGAAGCTTTCTTT. Translated: CASSLFGGNTEAFF.

This chain connects TRBV5-5 to TRBJ2-7; TRBD1 matches at 8 bases. The CDR3 is 15 residues long. V lost 4 bases, J lost 4 bases, and 10 bases stayed unmatched. Germline values: CDR1 SGHKS, CDR2 YYEKEE (reference sequence). CDR3 in amino acids: CASSTMATGAYEQYF. The CDR3 DNA reads as TGTGCCAGCAGCACAATGGCGACAGGGGCGTACGAGCAGTACTTC.

V is TRBV5-4 and J is TRBJ2-1; perhaps TRBD1 as D (6 bases). V lost 1 base, J lost 1 base, and 15 bases lay in between. CDR1 and CDR2 (germline): SGHNT, YYREEE (reference sequence). The CDR3 sequence is 17 residues long. The CDR3 nucleotides are TGTGCCAGCAGCTTGTCTGGCGTCAGGGGATCCTACAATGAGCAGTTCTTC. It yields the protein CASSLSGVRGSYNEQFF.

The CDR3 DNA is TGCGCCAGCAGCCATGAGCGGGGGGGAGCCTACGAGCAGTACTTC. It encodes CASSHERGGAYEQYF. The chain uses TRBV4-3 and TRBJ2-7; 10 bases agree with TRBD2. The CDR3 runs 15 residues. Germline CDR1 is LGHNA and CDR2 is YSLEER. The ends lost 3 bases at V and 2 bases at J; junction bases unmatched: 4.

The gene calls are TRBV20-1 and TRBJ1-1; TRBD1 might be the D (6 bases). The CDR3 length is 11 residues. The germline CDR1 and CDR2 sequences are DFQATT and SNEGSKA (reference sequence). Trimming took off 5 bases at V and 7 bases at J, with 11 bases between the two ends. CDR3 bases: TGCAGTGCTTACAGGGCGGGTGAAGCTTTCTTT. Translation gives CSAYRAGEAFF.